This T cell receptor beta chain was sequenced for a study of control samples from healthy donors and cancer patients. TCRdb keeps only in-frame clones here, not all; method: immunoSEQ multiplex PCR. This table holds some 180,000 clones. About this clone itself: This CDR3 is also generated by other DNA sequences in the sample.

Input material: blood. This TCR was sampled from a woman aged 25-40 years in good health.

CDR3 amino acids: CASSQEGRAKNIQYF. The CDR3 nucleotides read TGCGCCAGCAGCCAAGAGGGGAGAGCCAAAAACATTCAGTACTTC. This chain connects TRBV4-3 to TRBJ2-4; possibly TRBD2 for D (5 bases). The CDR3 spans 15 residues. Trimming pared 0 bases from V and 0 bases from J, leaving 6 bases between. Germline CDR1 LGHNA, CDR2 YSLEER.